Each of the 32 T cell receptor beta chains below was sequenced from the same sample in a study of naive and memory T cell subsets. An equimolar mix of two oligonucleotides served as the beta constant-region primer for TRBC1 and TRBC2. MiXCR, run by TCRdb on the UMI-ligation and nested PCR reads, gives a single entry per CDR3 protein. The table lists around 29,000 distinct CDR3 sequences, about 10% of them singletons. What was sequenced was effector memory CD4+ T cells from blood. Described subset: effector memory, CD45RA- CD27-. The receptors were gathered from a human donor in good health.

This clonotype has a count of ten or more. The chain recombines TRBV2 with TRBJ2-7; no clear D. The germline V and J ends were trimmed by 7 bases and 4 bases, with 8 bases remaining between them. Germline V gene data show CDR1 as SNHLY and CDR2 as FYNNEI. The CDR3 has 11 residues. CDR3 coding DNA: TGTGCCAGCAAAAAGGAATACGAGCAGTACTTC. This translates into CASKKEYEQYF.

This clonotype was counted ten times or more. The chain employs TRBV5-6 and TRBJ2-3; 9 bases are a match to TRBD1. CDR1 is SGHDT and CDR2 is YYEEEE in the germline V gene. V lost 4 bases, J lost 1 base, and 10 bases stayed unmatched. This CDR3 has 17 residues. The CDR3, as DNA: TGTGCCAGCAGCCGAATACAGGGGGCGAAAGGCACAGATACGCAGTATTTT. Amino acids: CASSRIQGAKGTDTQYF.

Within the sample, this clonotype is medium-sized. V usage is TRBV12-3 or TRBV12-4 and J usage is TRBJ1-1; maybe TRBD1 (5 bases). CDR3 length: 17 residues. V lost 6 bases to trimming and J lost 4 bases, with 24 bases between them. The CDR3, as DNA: TGTGCCAGCAGGGCCGGGACTTGGTTCGCCGAAAGCACTGAAGCTTTCTTT. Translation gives CASRAGTWFAESTEAFF.

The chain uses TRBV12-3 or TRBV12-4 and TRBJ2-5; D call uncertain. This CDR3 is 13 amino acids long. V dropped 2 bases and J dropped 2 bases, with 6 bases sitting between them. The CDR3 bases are TGTGCCAGCAGTTTACTCAGACAAGAGACCCAGTACTTC. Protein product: CASSLLRQETQYF.

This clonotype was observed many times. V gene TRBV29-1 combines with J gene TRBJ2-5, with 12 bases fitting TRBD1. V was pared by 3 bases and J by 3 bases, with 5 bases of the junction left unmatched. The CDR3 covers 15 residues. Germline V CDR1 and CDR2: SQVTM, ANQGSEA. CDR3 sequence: CSVERDRGPKETQYF. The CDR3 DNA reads TGCAGCGTTGAGCGGGACAGGGGGCCGAAAGAGACCCAGTACTTC.

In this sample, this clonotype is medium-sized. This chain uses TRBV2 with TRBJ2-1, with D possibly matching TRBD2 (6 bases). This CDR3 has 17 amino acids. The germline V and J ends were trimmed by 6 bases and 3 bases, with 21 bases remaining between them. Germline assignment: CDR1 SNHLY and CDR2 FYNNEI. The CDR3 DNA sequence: TGTGCCAGCAGATTCAAGGGACTCCCCAGAAACTACAATGAGCAGTTCTTC. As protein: CASRFKGLPRNYNEQFF.

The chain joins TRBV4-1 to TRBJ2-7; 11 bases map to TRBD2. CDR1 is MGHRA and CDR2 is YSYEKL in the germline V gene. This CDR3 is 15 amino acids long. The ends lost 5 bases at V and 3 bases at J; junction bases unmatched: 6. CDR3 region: CASSYDSGRDYEQYF. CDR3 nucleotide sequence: TGCGCCAGCAGCTACGATAGCGGGAGGGACTACGAGCAGTACTTC.

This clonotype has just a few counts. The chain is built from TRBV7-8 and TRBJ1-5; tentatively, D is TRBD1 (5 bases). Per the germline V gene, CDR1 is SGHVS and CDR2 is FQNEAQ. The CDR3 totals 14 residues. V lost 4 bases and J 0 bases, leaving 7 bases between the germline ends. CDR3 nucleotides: TGTGCCAGCAGCTCGCAGGGTAGCAATCAGCCCCAGCATTTT. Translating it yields CASSSQGSNQPQHF. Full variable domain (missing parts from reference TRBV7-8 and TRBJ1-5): GAGVSQSPRYKVAKRGQDVALRCDPISGHVSLFWYQQALGQGPEFLTYFQNEAQLDKSGLPSDRFFAERPEGSVSTLKIQRTQQEDSAVYLCASSSQGSNQPQHFGDGTRLSIL.

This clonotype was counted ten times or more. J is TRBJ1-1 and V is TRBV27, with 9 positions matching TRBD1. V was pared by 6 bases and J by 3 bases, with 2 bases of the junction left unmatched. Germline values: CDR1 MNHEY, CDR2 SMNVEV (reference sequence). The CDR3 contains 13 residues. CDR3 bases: TGTGCCAGCAGCTGGACAGGGGACACTGAAGCTTTCTTT. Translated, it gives CASSWTGDTEAFF.

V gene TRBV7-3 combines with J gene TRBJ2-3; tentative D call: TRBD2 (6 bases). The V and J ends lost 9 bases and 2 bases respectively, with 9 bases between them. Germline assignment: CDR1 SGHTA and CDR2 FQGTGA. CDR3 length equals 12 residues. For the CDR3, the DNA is TGTGCCAGTGGAGGGGACACAGATACGCAGTATTTT. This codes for CASGGDTDTQYF.

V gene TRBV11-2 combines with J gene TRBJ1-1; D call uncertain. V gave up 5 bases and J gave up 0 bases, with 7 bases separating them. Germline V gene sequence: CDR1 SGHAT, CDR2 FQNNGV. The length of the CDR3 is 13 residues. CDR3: CASSPSMNTEAFF. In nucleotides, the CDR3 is TGTGCCAGCAGCCCTTCAATGAACACTGAAGCTTTCTTT.

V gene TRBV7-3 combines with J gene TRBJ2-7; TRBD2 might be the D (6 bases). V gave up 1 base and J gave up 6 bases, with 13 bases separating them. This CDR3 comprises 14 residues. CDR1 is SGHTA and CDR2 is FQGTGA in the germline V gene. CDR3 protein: CASSLSVSGGEQYF. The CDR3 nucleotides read TGTGCCAGCAGCTTAAGTGTGTCCGGGGGCGAGCAGTACTTC.

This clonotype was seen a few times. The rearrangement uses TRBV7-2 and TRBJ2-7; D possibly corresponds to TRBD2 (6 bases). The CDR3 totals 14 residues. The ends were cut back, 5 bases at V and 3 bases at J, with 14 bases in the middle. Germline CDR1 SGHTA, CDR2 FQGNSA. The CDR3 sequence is CASSRSGTLYEQYF. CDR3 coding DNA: TGTGCCAGCAGCCGTAGCGGAACCCTCTACGAGCAGTACTTC.

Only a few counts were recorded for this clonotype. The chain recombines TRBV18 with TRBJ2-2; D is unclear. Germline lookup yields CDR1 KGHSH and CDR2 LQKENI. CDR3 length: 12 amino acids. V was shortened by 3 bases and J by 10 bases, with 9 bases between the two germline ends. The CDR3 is CASSPGREELFF. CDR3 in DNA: TGTGCCAGCTCACCGGGTAGGGAGGAGCTGTTTTTT.

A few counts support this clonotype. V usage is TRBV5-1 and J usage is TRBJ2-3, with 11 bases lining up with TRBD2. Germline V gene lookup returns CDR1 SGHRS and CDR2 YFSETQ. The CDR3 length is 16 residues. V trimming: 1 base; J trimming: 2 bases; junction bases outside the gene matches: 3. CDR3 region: CASSLKLAGVTDTQYF. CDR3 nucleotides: TGCGCCAGCAGCTTGAAACTAGCGGGAGTCACAGATACGCAGTATTTT.

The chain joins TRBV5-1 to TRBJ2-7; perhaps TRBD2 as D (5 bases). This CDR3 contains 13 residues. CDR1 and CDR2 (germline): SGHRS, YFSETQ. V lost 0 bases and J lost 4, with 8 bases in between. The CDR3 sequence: CASSLVPGYEQYF. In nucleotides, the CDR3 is TGCGCCAGCAGCTTGGTTCCGGGGTACGAGCAGTACTTC.

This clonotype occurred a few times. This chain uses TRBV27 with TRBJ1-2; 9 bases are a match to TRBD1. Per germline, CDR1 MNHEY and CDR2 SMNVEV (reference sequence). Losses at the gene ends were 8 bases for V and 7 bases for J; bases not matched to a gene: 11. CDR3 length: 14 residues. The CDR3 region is CASAEFGQGLGYTF. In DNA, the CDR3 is TGTGCCAGCGCCGAATTCGGACAGGGGCTTGGCTACACCTTC.

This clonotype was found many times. CDR3 sequence (DNA): TGCACCAGCAGCCACAACAAACTTCCGGGACATGAAGCTTTCTTT. Translated, it gives CTSSHNKLPGHEAFF. The chain uses TRBV1 and TRBJ1-1; TRBD1 was called by the table and not checked on the DNA. TRBV1 is given as a pseudogene. The CDR3 has 15 residues.

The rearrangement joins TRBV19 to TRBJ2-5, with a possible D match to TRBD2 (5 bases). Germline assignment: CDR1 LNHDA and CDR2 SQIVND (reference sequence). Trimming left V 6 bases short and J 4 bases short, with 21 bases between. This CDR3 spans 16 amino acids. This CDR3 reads CASSKGLGMLAETQYF. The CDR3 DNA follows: TGTGCCAGTAGCAAAGGCTTGGGGATGCTAGCAGAGACCCAGTACTTC.

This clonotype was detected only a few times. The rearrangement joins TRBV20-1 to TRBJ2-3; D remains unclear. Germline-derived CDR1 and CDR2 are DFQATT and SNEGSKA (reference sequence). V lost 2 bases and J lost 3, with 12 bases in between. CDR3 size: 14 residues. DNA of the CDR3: TGCAGTGCTAGATACCAACCAGGAACAGATACGCAGTATTTT. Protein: CSARYQPGTDTQYF.

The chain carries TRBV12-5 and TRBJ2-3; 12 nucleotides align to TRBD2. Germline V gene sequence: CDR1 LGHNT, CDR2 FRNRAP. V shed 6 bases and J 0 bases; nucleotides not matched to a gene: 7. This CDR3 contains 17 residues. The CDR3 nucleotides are TGTGCTAGTGGCGCGACTAGCGGGGGAGGTAGCACAGATACGCAGTATTTT. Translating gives CASGATSGGGSTDTQYF.

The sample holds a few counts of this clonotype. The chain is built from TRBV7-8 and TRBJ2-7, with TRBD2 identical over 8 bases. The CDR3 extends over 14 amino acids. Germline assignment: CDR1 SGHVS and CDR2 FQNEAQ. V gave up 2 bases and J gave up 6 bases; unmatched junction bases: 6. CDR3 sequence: CASSLSGSGIEQYF. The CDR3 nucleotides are TGTGCCAGCAGCTTAAGTGGTAGCGGGATCGAGCAGTACTTC. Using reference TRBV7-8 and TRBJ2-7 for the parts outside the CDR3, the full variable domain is GAGVSQSPRYKVAKRGQDVALRCDPISGHVSLFWYQQALGQGPEFLTYFQNEAQLDKSGLPSDRFFAERPEGSVSTLKIQRTQQEDSAVYLCASSLSGSGIEQYFGPGTRLTVT.

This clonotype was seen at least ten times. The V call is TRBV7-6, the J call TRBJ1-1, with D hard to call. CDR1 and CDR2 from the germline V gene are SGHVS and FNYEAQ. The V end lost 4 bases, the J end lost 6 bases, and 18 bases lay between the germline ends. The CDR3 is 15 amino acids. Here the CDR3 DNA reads TGTGCCAGCAGCTCCTCCCCCACGGGGTCCGCTGAAGCTTTCTTT. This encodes CASSSSPTGSAEAFF.

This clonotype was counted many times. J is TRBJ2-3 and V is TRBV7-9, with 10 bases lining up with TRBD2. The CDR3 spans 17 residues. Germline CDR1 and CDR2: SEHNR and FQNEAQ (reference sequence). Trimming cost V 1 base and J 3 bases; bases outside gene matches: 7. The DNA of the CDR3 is TGTGCCAGCAGCTTAGGAACTAGCGGGACCCGGACAGATACGCAGTATTTT. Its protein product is CASSLGTSGTRTDTQYF.

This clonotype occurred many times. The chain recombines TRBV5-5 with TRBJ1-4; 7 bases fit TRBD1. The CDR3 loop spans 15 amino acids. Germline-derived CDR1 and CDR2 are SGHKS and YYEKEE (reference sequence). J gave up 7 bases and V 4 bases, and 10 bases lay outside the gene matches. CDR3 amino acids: CASSTTGFGREKLFF. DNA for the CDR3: TGTGCCAGCAGCACGACAGGGTTCGGTCGTGAAAAACTGTTTTTT.

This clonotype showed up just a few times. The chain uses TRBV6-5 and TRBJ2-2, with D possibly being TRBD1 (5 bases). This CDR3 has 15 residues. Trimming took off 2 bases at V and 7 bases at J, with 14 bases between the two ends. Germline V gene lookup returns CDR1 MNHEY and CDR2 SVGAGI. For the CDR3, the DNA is TGTGCCAGCAGTTACACACAGGCGGCTAGCGGGGAGCTGTTTTTT. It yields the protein CASSYTQAASGELFF.

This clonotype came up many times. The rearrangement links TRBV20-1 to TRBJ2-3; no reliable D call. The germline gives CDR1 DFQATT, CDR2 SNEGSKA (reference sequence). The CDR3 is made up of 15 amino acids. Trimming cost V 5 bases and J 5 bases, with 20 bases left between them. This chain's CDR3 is CSAPSVRRVGDTQYF. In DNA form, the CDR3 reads TGCAGTGCTCCATCCGTCAGGCGCGTTGGAGATACGCAGTATTTT.

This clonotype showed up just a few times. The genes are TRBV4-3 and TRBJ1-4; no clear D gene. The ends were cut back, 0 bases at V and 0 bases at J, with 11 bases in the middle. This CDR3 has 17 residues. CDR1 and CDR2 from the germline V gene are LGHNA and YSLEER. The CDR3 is CASSQERTRATNEKLFF. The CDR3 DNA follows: TGCGCCAGCAGCCAAGAAAGAACCCGAGCAACTAATGAAAAACTGTTTTTT.

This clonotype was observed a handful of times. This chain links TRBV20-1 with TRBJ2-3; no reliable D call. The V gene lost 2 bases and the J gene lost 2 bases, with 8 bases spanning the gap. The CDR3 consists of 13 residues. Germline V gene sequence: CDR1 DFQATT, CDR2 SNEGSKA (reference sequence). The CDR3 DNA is TGCAGTGCTAGACCGGAATACACAGATACGCAGTATTTT. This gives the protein CSARPEYTDTQYF.

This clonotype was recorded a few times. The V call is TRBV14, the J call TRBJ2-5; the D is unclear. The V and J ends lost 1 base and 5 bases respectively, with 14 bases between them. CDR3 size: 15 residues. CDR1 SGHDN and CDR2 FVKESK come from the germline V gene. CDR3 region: CASSQGVNPPETQYF. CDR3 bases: TGTGCCAGCAGCCAAGGAGTCAACCCGCCGGAGACCCAGTACTTC. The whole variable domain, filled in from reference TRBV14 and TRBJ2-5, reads EAGVTQFPSHSVIEKGQTVTLRCDPISGHDNLYWYRRVMGKEIKFLLHFVKESKQDESGMPNNRFLAERTGGTYSTLKVQPAELEDSGVYFCASSQGVNPPETQYFGPGTRLLVL.

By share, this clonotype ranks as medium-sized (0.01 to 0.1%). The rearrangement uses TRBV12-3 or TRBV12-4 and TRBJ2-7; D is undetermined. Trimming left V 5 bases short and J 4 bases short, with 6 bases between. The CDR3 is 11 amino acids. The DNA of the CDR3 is TGTGCCAGCAGTCCCGCGTACGAGCAGTACTTC. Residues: CASSPAYEQYF.

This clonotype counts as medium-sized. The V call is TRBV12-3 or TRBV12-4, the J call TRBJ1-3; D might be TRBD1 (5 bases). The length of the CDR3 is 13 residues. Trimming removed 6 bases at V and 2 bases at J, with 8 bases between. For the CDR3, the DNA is TGTGCCAGCAGCCCCAGGGCTGGAAACACCATATATTTT. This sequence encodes CASSPRAGNTIYF.